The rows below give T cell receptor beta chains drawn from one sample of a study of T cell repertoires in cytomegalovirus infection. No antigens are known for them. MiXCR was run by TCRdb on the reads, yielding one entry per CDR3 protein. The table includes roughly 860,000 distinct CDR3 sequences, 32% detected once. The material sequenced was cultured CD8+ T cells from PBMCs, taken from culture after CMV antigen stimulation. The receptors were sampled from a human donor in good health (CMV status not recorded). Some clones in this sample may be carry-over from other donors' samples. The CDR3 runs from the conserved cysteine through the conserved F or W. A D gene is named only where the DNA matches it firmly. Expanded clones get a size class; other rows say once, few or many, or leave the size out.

CDR3nt: TGTGCCAGCAGTCAGAGCCCGGGGGCGGCCGGGGAGCTGTTTTTT
CDR3aa: CASSQSPGAAGELFF
abundance: NA
v_gene: TRBV4-2
d_gene: NA
j_gene: TRBJ2-2

CDR3nt: TGTGCCAGCAGTCGGTCCGAGCGGGGGATCTACAATGAGCAGTTCTTC
CDR3aa: CASSRSERGIYNEQFF
abundance: few
v_gene: TRBV11-1
d_gene: TRBD2
j_gene: TRBJ2-1

CDR3nt: TGTGCCAGCACCCGGACAGGGATTGACACTGAAGCTTTCTTT
CDR3aa: CASTRTGIDTEAFF
abundance: NA
v_gene: TRBV27
d_gene: TRBD1
j_gene: TRBJ1-1

CDR3nt: TGTGCCAGCACCCGGGAGGAAGCGAACACCGGGGAGCTGTTTTTT
CDR3aa: CASTREEANTGELFF
abundance: many
v_gene: TRBV6-1
d_gene: TRBD2
j_gene: TRBJ2-2

CDR3nt: TGTGCCAGCAGAGGACTAGCGGGGGGTCCCGGAATCCAAGAGACCCAGTACTTC
CDR3aa: CASRGLAGGPGIQETQYF
abundance: few
v_gene: TRBV6-8
d_gene: TRBD2
j_gene: TRBJ2-5

CDR3nt: TGTGCCAGCAGCCAAGAGTTCCCTACAGATACGCAGTATTTT
CDR3aa: CASSQEFPTDTQYF
abundance: NA
v_gene: TRBV3-1
d_gene: NA
j_gene: TRBJ2-3

CDR3nt: TGTGCCAGTAGTACCCCTTCTAGGGAGCTGTTTTTT
CDR3aa: CASSTPSRELFF
abundance: NA
v_gene: TRBV19
d_gene: NA
j_gene: TRBJ2-2

CDR3nt: TGTGCCAGCAGTTATAACGGGGCAGGCACAGATACGCAGTATTTT
CDR3aa: CASSYNGAGTDTQYF
abundance: few
v_gene: TRBV6-8
d_gene: NA
j_gene: TRBJ2-3

CDR3nt: TGTGCCAGCAGCCCGGACAGTGCAACTAATGAAAAACTGTTTTTT
CDR3aa: CASSPDSATNEKLFF
abundance: few
v_gene: TRBV7-2
d_gene: NA
j_gene: TRBJ1-4

CDR3nt: TGCGCCAGCAGCTGGTGGGGCGTGGACACTGAAGCTTTCTTT
CDR3aa: CASSWWGVDTEAFF
abundance: few
v_gene: TRBV5-1
d_gene: NA
j_gene: TRBJ1-1

CDR3nt: TGTGCCAACAACTCTCCGTCCGGGACAGGTGACTTCATAGCCAAAAACATTCAGTACTTC
CDR3aa: CANNSPSGTGDFIAKNIQYF
abundance: NA
v_gene: TRBV6-2/TRBV6-3
d_gene: TRBD1
j_gene: TRBJ2-4

CDR3nt: TGCAGTGCGCCTCGGCAGGGGATACACGAGCAGTACTTC
CDR3aa: CSAPRQGIHEQYF
abundance: NA
v_gene: TRBV20-1
d_gene: NA
j_gene: TRBJ2-7

CDR3nt: TGTGCCAGCAGCGTAAGACAGGGTCGCGGCTACACCTTC
CDR3aa: CASSVRQGRGYTF
abundance: NA
v_gene: TRBV9
d_gene: TRBD1
j_gene: TRBJ1-2

CDR3nt: TGTGCCAGCAGTTTCCCCCCCACACAGTCCCACTCCTACAATGAGCAGTTCTTC
CDR3aa: CASSFPPTQSHSYNEQFF
abundance: few
v_gene: TRBV28
d_gene: NA
j_gene: TRBJ2-1

CDR3nt: TGTGCTAGTGGTTTGGATATGCTGGGGGATGAGCAGTTCTTC
CDR3aa: CASGLDMLGDEQFF
abundance: few
v_gene: TRBV12-5
d_gene: NA
j_gene: TRBJ2-1

CDR3nt: TGTGCCAGCAGTTATATGGGGGTGGCCGGGGAGCTGTTTTTT
CDR3aa: CASSYMGVAGELFF
abundance: few
v_gene: TRBV12-3/TRBV12-4
d_gene: NA
j_gene: TRBJ2-2

CDR3nt: TGCAGCGTGGATGGGGAGGACGGGGAGCTGTTTTTT
CDR3aa: CSVDGEDGELFF
abundance: NA
v_gene: TRBV29-1
d_gene: NA
j_gene: TRBJ2-2

CDR3nt: TGCAGCCCGAAAAGGGACAGGGGGCCAGATACGCAGTATTTT
CDR3aa: CSPKRDRGPDTQYF
abundance: NA
v_gene: TRBV20-1
d_gene: TRBD1
j_gene: TRBJ2-3

CDR3nt: TGTGCCAGCAGCTCGTACCCGGGATTTAGCACAGATACGCAGTATTTT
CDR3aa: CASSSYPGFSTDTQYF
abundance: many
v_gene: TRBV7-6
d_gene: NA
j_gene: TRBJ2-3

CDR3nt: TGTGCCAGCAGCCTGACAGGGACCAGGGGCGAGCAGTACTTC
CDR3aa: CASSLTGTRGEQYF
abundance: few
v_gene: TRBV27
d_gene: TRBD1
j_gene: TRBJ2-7

CDR3nt: TGTGCCACCCTCGGGGGGGGAACCCTAGGGAGCTCACCCCTCCACTTT
CDR3aa: CATLGGGTLGSSPLHF
abundance: NA
v_gene: TRBV2
d_gene: NA
j_gene: TRBJ1-6

CDR3nt: TGCAGTGCGGGGGGACAGGGGGTCACCGGGGAGCTGTTTTTT
CDR3aa: CSAGGQGVTGELFF
abundance: NA
v_gene: TRBV20-1
d_gene: TRBD1
j_gene: TRBJ2-2

CDR3nt: TGTGCCAGCAGTTTCAAGCCAGACGGGAATGAGCAGTTCTTC
CDR3aa: CASSFKPDGNEQFF
abundance: few
v_gene: TRBV12-3/TRBV12-4
d_gene: NA
j_gene: TRBJ2-1

CDR3nt: TGTGCCAGCAGCCCCCGACAGCTCCACAATGAGCAGTTCTTC
CDR3aa: CASSPRQLHNEQFF
abundance: many
v_gene: TRBV7-9
d_gene: NA
j_gene: TRBJ2-1

CDR3nt: TGTGCCAGCAGCCCCAGCGGAGGATTACCGTTAATCTACAATGAGCAGTTCTTC
CDR3aa: CASSPSGGLPLIYNEQFF
abundance: few
v_gene: TRBV7-6
d_gene: NA
j_gene: TRBJ2-1

CDR3nt: TGTGCCAGCAGCCATGGGCGGGGGAACTACGTTTACAATGAGCAGTTCTTC
CDR3aa: CASSHGRGNYVYNEQFF
abundance: few
v_gene: TRBV7-3
d_gene: TRBD2
j_gene: TRBJ2-1

CDR3nt: TGCGCCAGCAGCCAAGATGGGCAGCGAAATGGCTACACCTTC
CDR3aa: CASSQDGQRNGYTF
abundance: NA
v_gene: TRBV4-3
d_gene: NA
j_gene: TRBJ1-2

CDR3nt: TGTGCCAGCAGTGCGCCCGGGAGCTACAATGAGCAGTTCTTC
CDR3aa: CASSAPGSYNEQFF
abundance: many
v_gene: TRBV6-2/TRBV6-3
d_gene: NA
j_gene: TRBJ2-1